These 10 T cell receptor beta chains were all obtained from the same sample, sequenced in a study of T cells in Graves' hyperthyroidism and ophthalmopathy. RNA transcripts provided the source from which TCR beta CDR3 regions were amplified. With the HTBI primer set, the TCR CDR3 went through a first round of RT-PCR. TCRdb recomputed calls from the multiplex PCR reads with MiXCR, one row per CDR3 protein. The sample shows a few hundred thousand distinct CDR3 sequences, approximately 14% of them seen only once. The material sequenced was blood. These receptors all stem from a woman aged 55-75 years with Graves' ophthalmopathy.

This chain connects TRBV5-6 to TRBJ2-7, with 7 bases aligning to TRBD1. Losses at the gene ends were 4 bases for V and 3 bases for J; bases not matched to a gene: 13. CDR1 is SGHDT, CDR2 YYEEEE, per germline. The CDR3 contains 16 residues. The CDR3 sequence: CASSLGQSVLYYEQYF. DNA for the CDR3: TGTGCCAGCAGCCTGGGACAGTCAGTCCTCTACTACGAGCAGTACTTC.

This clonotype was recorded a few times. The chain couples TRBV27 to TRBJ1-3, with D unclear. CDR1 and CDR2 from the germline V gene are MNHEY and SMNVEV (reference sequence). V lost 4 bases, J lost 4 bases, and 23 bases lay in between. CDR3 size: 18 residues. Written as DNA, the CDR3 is TGTGCCAGCAGTTACCCGGGCAGCCGCAGAAGGTCCGGAAACACCATATATTTT. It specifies CASSYPGSRRRSGNTIYF.

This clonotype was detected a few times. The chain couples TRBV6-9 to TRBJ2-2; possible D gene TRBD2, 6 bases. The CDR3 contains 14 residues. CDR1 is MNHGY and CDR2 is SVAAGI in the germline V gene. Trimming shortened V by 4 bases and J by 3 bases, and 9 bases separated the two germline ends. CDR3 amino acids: CASSLADHTGELFF. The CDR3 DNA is TGTGCCAGCAGTTTAGCGGATCACACCGGGGAGCTGTTTTTT.

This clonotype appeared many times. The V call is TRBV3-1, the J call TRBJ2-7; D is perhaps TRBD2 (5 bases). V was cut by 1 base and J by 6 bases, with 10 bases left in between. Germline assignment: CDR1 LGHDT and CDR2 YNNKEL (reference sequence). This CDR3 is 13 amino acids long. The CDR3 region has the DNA TGTGCCAGCAGCCAAGGCGGACTTTCCGAGCAGTACTTC. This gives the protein CASSQGGLSEQYF.

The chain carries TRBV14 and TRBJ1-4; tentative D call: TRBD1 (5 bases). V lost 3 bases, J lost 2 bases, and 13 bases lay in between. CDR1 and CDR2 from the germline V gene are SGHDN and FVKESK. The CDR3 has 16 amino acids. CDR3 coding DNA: TGTGCCAGCAGCCACGGGCAAGGGGAGACTAATGAAAAACTGTTTTTT. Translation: CASSHGQGETNEKLFF.

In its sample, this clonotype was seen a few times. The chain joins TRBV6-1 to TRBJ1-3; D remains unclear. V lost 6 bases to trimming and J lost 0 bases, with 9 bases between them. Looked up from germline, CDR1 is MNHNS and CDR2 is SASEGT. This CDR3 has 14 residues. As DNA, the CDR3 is TGTGCCAGCAGGACCGGAGGCTCTGGAAACACCATATATTTT. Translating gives CASRTGGSGNTIYF.

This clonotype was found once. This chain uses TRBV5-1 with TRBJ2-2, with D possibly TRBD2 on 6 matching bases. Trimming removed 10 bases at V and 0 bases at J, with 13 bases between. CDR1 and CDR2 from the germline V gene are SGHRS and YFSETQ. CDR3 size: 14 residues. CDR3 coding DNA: TGCGCCGGGAGGACCCTCGCGAACACCGGGGAGCTGTTTTTT. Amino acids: CAGRTLANTGELFF.

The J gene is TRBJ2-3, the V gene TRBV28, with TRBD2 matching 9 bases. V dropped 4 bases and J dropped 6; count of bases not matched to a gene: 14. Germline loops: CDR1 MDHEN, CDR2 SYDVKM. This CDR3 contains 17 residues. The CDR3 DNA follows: TGTGCCAGCAGTTCCGTTAAGGCGGGAGGGCCTAGGGATACGCAGTATTTT. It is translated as CASSSVKAGGPRDTQYF.

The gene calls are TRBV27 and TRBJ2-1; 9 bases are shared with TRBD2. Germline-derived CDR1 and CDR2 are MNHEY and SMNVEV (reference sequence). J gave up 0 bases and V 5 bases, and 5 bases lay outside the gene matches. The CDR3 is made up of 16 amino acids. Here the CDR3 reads CASSGGGASSYNEQFF. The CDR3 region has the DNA TGTGCCAGCAGTGGCGGGGGGGCGAGCTCCTACAATGAGCAGTTCTTC.

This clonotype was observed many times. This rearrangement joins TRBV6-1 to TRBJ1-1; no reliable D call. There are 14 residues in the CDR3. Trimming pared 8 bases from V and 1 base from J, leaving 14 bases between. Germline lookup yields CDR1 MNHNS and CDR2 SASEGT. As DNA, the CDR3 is TGTGCCAGCTTCCCCGGGTCGCCGAACACTGAAGCTTTCTTT. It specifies CASFPGSPNTEAFF.